The clone carrying this T cell receptor beta chain was observed a single time. Per germline, CDR1 MDHEN and CDR2 SYDVKM. CDR3 size: 12 residues. Trimming took off 1 base at V and 4 bases at J, with 4 bases between the two ends. This sample was included in a study of PD-1 blockade in classical Hodgkin lymphoma. The time point denotes: newly diagnosed, previously untreated cHL patient sample. Thawed PBMCs yielded CD4+ T cells through magnetic negative selection. Comparison came from newly diagnosed, untreated classical Hodgkin lymphoma PBMCs. Sequencing used immunoSEQ multiplex PCR; TCRdb keeps in-frame clones, though not all of them. The data contain some 16,000 clones, approximately 90% of them singletons.

This chain joins TRBV28 and TRBJ1-1; no clear D gene. Sequenced: CD4+ T cells from blood. This TCR was sampled from a human donor with classical Hodgkin lymphoma. The CDR3 here is CASSLLSTEAFF. The CDR3 DNA reads TGTGCCAGCAGTTTATTGTCCACTGAAGCTTTCTTT.